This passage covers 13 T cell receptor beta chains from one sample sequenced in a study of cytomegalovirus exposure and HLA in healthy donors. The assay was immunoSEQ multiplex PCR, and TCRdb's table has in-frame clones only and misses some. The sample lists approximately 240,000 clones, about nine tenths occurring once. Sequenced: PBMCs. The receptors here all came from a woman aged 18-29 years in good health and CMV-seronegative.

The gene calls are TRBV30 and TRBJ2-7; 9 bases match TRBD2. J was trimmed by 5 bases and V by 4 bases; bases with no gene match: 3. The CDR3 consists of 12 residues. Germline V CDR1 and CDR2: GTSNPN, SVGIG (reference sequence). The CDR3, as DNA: TGTGCCTGGACAGCGGGAGGTCACGAGCAGTACTTC. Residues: CAWTAGGHEQYF.

The CDR3 sequence is CASTPGSGYEAFF. In nucleotides, the CDR3 is TGTGCCAGCACCCCTGGGTCGGGATATGAAGCTTTCTTT. The genes are TRBV6-6 and TRBJ1-1, with D uncertain. Trimming took 7 bases from V and 7 from J, leaving 16 bases between them. Germline CDR1 MNHNY, CDR2 SVGAGI (reference sequence). The CDR3 length is 13 residues.

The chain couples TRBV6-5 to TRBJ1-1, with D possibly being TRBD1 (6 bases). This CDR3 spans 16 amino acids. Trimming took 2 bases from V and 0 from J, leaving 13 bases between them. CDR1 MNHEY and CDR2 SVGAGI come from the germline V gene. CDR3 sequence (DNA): TGTGCCAGCAGTTACGTTGGGGGCGGCATGAACACTGAAGCTTTCTTT. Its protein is CASSYVGGGMNTEAFF.

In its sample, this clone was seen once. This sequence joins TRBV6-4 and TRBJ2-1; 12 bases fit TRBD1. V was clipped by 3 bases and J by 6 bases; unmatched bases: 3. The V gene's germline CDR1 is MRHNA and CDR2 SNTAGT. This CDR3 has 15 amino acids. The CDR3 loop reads CASSDRGQGANEQFF. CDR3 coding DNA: TGTGCCAGCAGTGATCGGGGACAGGGGGCCAATGAGCAGTTCTTC.

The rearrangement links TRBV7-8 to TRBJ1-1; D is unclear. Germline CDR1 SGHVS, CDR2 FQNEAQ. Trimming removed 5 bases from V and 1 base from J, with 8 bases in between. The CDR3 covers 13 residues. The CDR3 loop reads CASSITQNTEAFF. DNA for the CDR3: TGTGCCAGCAGCATTACACAGAACACTGAAGCTTTCTTT.

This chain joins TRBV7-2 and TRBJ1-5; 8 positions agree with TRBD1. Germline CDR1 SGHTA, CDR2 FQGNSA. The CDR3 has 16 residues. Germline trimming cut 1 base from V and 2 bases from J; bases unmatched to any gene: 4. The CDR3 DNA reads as TGTGCCAGCAGCTTAGTATGGGGACAGGGCAATCAGCCCCAGCATTTT. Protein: CASSLVWGQGNQPQHF.

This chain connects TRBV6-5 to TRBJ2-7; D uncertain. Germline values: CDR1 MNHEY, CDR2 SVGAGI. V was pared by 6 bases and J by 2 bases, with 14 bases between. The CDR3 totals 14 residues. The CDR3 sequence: CASRTLQGAYEQYF. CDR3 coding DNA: TGTGCCAGCAGAACCTTACAAGGAGCCTACGAGCAGTACTTC.

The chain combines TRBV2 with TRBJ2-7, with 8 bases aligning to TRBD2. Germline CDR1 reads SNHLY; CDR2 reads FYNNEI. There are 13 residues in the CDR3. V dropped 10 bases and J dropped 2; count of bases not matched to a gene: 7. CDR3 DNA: TGTGCCACCCTAGCGGGTCTCGCCTACGAGCAGTACTTC. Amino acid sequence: CATLAGLAYEQYF.

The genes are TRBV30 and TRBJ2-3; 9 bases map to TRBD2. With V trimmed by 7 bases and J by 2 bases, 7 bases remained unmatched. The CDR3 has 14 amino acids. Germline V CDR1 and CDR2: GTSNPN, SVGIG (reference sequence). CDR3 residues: CALQTSGNTDTQYF. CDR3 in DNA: TGTGCCTTACAGACTAGCGGTAACACAGATACGCAGTATTTT.

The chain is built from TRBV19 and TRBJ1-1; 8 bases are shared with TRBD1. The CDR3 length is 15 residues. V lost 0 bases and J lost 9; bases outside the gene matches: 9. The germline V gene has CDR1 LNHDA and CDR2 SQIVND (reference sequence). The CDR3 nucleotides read TGTGCCAGTAGTATAGATCCAGGGGGCAGCGGCAAAGCTTTCTTT. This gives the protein CASSIDPGGSGKAFF.

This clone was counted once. CDR3 nucleotide sequence: TGTGCCAGCAGTTCCCCAGCGGGAGACAACACCGGGGAGCTGTTTTTT. Its protein product is CASSSPAGDNTGELFF. V gene TRBV28 combines with J gene TRBJ2-2; 8 positions match TRBD2. V trimming: 4 bases; J trimming: 2 bases; junction bases outside the gene matches: 6. The germline CDR1 and CDR2 sequences are MDHEN and SYDVKM. The CDR3 is made up of 16 amino acids. The whole variable domain, filled in from reference TRBV28 and TRBJ2-2, reads DVKVTQSSRYLVKRTGEKVFLECVQDMDHENMFWYRQDPGLGLRLIYFSYDVKMKEKGDIPEGYSVSREKKERFSLILESASTNQTSMYLCASSSPAGDNTGELFFGEGSRLTVL.

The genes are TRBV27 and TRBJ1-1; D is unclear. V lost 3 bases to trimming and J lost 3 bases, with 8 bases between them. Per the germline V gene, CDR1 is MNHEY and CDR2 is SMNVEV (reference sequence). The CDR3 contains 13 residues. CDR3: CASSLRRDTEAFF. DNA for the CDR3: TGTGCCAGCAGTTTGAGGCGCGACACTGAAGCTTTCTTT.

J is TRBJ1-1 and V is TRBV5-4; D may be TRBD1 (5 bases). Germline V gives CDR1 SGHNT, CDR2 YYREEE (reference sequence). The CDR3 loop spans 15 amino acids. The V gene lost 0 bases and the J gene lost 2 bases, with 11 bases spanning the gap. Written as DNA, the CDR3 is TGTGCCAGCAGCTTGGAACCAGGGATTAACACTGAAGCTTTCTTT. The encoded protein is CASSLEPGINTEAFF.